This T cell receptor (beta chain) was retrieved from a study of blood T cell repertoires in COVID-19. Only in-frame clones appear in the TCRdb table, and some are missing; sequencing was by immunoSEQ multiplex PCR. This sample carries roughly 330,000 clones, more than 70% of them seen once, and the ten largest clones take 5.3%. Trimming cost V 3 bases and J 8 bases; bases outside gene matches: 7. The germline V gene has CDR1 SGHKS and CDR2 YYEKEE (reference sequence). The length of the CDR3 is 15 residues. The chain uses TRBV5-5 and TRBJ1-3; 11 nucleotides align to TRBD1. The receptor comes from a woman in her 30s who had recovered from COVID-19. Sequencing was done on a sample of PBMCs or T cells enriched from blood (not recorded which). The CDR3 nucleotides are TGTGCCAGCAGCTCGGGACAGGGGGATTTGGACACCATATATTTT. This translates into CASSSGQGDLDTIYF.